This T cell receptor beta chain was recorded in a study of shared clonotypes between healthy human individuals. This CDR3 has 14 residues. CDR1 is KGHSH and CDR2 is LQKENI in the germline V gene. V lost 5 bases and J lost 4, with 14 bases in between. Sequenced by immunoSEQ multiplex PCR; TCRdb stores in-frame clones only, minus some. Of 100,000 or so clones in the sample, around 47% were seen once. This chain links TRBV18 with TRBJ1-1; possibly TRBD1 for D (5 bases). The sequenced sample was PBMCs. The receptor was isolated from a woman aged 40 to 50 in good health. Some clones in this sample may be carry-over from other donors' samples. As DNA, the CDR3 is TGTGCCAGCTCAAATGGGGGAGCTAGCACTGAAGCTTTCTTT. Its translation is CASSNGGASTEAFF.